The TCR beta chain described here comes from a study of CD8 T cell repertoires and HIV-1 epitope variants. Overall study: Tested: three Gag epitope families, Nef HW9 and YT9. An uncultured baseline aliquot held 1M T cells. Study-wide results and limits: Of 9 or 10 antigen-specific beta clonotypes, more than five appeared to cross-react with escape variants.

There are a few counts of this clone. Its antigen is as yet unknown. This CDR3 is 15 amino acids long. V shed 3 bases, J shed 3 bases, and the junction held 5 bases outside the gene matches. The germline V gene encodes CDR1 SGDLS and CDR2 YYNGEE. Assay used: immunoSEQ multiplex PCR; TCRdb lists only in-frame clones, some missing. The sample consists of about 5,000 clones, around 66% of them appearing once. The specimen was cultured CD8+ T cells derived from PBMCs. The chain uses TRBV9 and TRBJ2-7; the match to TRBD2 covers 11 bases. The origin of this receptor is a male donor with HIV. For the CDR3, the DNA is TGTGCCAGCAGCGCCGGGACTAGCGGAGTCTACGAGCAGTACTTC. Residues: CASSAGTSGVYEQYF.